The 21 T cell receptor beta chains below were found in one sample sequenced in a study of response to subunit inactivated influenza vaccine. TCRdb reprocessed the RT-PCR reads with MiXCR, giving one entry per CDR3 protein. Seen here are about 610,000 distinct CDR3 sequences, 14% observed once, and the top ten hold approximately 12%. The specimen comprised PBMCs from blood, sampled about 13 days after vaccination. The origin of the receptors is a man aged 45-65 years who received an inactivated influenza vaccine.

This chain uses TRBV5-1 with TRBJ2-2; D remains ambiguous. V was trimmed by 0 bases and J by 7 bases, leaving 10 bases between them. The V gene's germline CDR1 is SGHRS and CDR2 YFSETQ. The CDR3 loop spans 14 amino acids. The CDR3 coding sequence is TGCGCCAGCAGCTTGGACCTCCTAAACGGGGAGCTGTTTTTT. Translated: CASSLDLLNGELFF.

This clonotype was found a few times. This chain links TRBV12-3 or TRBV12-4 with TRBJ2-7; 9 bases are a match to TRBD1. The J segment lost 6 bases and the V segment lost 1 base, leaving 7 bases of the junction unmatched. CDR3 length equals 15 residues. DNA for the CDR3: TGTGCCAGCAGTTTAGATGGGACAGGGTATAGCGAGCAGTACTTC. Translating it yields CASSLDGTGYSEQYF.

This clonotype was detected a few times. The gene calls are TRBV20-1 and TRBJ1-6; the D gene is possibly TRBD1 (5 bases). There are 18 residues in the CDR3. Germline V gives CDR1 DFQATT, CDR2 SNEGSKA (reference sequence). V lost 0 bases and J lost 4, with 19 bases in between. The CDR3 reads CSARDDGRWGTYNSPLHF. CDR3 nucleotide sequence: TGCAGTGCTAGAGACGACGGACGATGGGGGACTTATAATTCACCCCTCCACTTT.

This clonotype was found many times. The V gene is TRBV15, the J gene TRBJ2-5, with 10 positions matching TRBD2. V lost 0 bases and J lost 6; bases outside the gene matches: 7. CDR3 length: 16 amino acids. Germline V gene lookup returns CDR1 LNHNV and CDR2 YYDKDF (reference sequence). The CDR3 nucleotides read TGTGCCACCAGCAGAGATGTTCTAGCGGGGGCTCAGACCCAGTACTTC. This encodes CATSRDVLAGAQTQYF.

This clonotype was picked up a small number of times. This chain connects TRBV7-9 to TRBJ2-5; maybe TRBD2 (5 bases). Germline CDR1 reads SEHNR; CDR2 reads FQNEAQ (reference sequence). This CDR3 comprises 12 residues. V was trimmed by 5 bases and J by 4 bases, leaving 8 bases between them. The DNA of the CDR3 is TGTGCCAGCAGCAAGGGAGTAGAGACCCAGTACTTC. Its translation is CASSKGVETQYF.

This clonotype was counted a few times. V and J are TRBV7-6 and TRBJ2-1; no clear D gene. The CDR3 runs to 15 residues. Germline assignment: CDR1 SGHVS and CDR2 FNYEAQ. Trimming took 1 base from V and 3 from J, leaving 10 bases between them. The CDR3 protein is CASSLGSRIYNEQFF. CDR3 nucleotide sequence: TGTGCCAGCAGCTTAGGGTCACGGATCTACAATGAGCAGTTCTTC.

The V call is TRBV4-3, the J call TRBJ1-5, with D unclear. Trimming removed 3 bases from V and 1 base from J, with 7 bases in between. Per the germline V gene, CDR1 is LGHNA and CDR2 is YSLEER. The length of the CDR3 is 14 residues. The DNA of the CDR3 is TGCGCCAGCAGCCAGTTAAGGAGCAATCAGCCCCAGCATTTT. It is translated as CASSQLRSNQPQHF.

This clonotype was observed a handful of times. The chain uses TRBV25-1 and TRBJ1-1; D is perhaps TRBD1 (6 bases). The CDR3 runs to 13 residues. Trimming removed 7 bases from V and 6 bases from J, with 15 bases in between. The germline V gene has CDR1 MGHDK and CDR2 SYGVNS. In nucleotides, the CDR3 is TGTGCCAGCACCGATCGTCCAGGGGCTGAAGCTTTCTTT. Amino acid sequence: CASTDRPGAEAFF.

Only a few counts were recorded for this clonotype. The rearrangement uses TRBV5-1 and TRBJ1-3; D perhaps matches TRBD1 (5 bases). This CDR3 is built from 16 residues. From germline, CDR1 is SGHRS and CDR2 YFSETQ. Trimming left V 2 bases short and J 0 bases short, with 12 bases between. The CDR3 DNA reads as TGCGCCAGCAGCTTAGATGGGGGAGGCTCTGGAAACACCATATATTTT. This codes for CASSLDGGGSGNTIYF.

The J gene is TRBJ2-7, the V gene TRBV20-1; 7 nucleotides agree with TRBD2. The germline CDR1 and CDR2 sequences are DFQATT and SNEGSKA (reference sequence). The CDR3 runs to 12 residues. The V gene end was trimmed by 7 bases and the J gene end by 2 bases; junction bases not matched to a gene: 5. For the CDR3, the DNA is TGCAGTGTTCGGCTAGCGGCCTACGAGCAGTACTTC. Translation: CSVRLAAYEQYF.

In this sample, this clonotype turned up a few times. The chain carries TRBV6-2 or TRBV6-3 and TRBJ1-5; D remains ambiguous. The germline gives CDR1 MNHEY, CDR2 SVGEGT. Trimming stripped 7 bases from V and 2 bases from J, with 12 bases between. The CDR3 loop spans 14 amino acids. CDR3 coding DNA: TGTGCCAGCAACCCGCGGAGGGGCAATCAGCCCCAGCATTTT. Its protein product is CASNPRRGNQPQHF.

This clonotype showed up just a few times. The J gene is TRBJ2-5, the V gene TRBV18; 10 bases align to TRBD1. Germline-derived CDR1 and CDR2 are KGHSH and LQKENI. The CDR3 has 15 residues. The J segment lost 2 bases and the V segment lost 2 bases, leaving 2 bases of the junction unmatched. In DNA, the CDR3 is TGTGCCAGCTCACCAATGGGACAGGGGCAAGAGACCCAGTACTTC. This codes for CASSPMGQGQETQYF.

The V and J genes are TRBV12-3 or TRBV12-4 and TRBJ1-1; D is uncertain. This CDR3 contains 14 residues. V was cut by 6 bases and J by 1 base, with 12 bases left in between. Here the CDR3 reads CASSSLIGNTEAFF. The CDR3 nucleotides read TGTGCCAGCAGCTCTCTAATCGGGAACACTGAAGCTTTCTTT.

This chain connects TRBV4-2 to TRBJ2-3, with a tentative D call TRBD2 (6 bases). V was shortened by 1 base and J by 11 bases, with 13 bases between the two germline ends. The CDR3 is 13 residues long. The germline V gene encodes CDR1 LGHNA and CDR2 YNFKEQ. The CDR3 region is CASSQGGDLWQYF. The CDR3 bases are TGTGCCAGCAGCCAAGGAGGGGACTTGTGGCAGTATTTT.

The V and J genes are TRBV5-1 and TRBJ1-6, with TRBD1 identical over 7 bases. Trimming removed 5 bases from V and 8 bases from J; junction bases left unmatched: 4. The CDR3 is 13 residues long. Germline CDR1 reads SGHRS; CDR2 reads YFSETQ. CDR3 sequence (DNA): TGCGCCAGCAGGTACGGACAGGATTCACCCCTCCACTTT. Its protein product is CASRYGQDSPLHF.

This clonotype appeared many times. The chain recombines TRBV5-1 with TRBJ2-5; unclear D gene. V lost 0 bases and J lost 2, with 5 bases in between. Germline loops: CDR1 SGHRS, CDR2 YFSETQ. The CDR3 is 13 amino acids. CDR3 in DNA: TGCGCCAGCAGCTTGGGGCGGCAAGAGACCCAGTACTTC. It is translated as CASSLGRQETQYF. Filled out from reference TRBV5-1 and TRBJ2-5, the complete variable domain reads KAGVTQTPRYLIKTRGQQVTLSCSPISGHRSVSWYQQTPGQGLQFLFEYFSETQRNKGNFPGRFSGRQFSNSRSEMNVSTLELGDSALYLCASSLGRQETQYFGPGTRLLVL.

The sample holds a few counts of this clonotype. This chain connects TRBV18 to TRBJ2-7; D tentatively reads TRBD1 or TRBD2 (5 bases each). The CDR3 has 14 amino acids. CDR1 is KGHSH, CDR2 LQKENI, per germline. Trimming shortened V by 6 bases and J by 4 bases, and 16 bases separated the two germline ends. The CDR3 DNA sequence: TGTGCCAGCTCTCGCCGGGACGGGATTTACGAGCAGTACTTC. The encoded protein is CASSRRDGIYEQYF.

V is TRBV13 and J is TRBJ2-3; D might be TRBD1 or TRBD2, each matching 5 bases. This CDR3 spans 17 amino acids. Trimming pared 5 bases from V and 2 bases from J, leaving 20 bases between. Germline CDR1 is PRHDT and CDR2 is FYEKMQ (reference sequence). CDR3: CASSLLMGPTNTDTQYF. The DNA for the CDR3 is TGTGCCAGCAGCCTCCTAATGGGACCAACGAACACAGATACGCAGTATTTT.

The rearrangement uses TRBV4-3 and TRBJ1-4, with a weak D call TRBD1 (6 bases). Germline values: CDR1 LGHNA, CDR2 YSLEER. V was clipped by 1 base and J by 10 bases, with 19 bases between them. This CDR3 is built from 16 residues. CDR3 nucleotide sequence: TGCGCCAGCAGCCAAGTATATCAGGGGCAGGGAGGAAAACTGTTTTTT. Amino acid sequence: CASSQVYQGQGGKLFF.

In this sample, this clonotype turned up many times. CDR3 in amino acids: CASSLVVERSYNEQFF. CDR3 bases: TGTGCCAGCAGCTTAGTGGTAGAGAGGTCCTACAATGAGCAGTTCTTC. This chain links TRBV7-9 with TRBJ2-1, with no clear D. The V and J ends lost 1 base and 1 base respectively, with 11 bases between them. This CDR3 contains 16 residues. Germline V CDR1 and CDR2: SEHNR, FQNEAQ (reference sequence).

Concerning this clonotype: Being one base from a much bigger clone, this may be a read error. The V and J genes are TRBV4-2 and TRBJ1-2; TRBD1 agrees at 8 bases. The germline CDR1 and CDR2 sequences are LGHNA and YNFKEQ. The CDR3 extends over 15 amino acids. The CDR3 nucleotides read TGTGCCAGCAGCCAAGATATTGGGACAGGCTATGGCTACTCCTTC. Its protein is CASSQDIGTGYGYSF.